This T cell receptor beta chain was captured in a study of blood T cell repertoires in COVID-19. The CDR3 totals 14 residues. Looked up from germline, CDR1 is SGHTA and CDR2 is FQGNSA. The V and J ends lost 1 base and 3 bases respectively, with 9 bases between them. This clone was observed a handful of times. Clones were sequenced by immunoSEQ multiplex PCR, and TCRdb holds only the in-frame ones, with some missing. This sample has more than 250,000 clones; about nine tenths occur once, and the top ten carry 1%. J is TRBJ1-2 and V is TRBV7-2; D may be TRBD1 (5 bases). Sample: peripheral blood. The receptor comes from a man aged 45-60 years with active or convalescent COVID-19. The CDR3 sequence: CASSLEQAYYGYTF. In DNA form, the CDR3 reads TGTGCCAGCAGCTTAGAACAGGCTTACTATGGCTACACCTTC.